The 8 T cell receptor beta chains below all came from one sample that was sequenced in a study of blood T cell repertoires in COVID-19. Clones were read by immunoSEQ multiplex PCR, and TCRdb kept only the in-frame ones, dropping some. Of about 160,000 clones detected, less than 85% appear once; the ten largest clones hold approximately 7%. The sequenced sample was peripheral blood. These receptors were taken from a woman in her thirties or forties with COVID-19, enrolled during active disease.

The chain has TRBV7-9 and TRBJ1-1; D gene ambiguous. Germline CDR1 is SEHNR and CDR2 is FQNEAQ (reference sequence). Trimming cost V 5 bases and J 5 bases, with 9 bases left between them. The CDR3 loop spans 12 amino acids. The CDR3 bases are TGTGCCAGCAGCCCCTCAGGAACTGAAGCTTTCTTT. This codes for CASSPSGTEAFF.

CDR3 nucleotide sequence: TGTGCCAGCAGCGACAGCTATGGCTACACCTTC. Amino acid sequence: CASSDSYGYTF. The chain links TRBV12-3 or TRBV12-4 to TRBJ1-2; a weak D match, TRBD1 (5 bases). V lost 6 bases, J lost 4 bases, and 6 bases lay in between. The CDR3 loop spans 11 amino acids.

The chain combines TRBV5-8 with TRBJ2-5; 7 nucleotides line up with TRBD1. CDR1 is SGHTS and CDR2 is YDEGEE in the germline V gene. The junction had 2 bases not matched to a gene; V was cut back by 0 bases and J by 3 bases. The CDR3 consists of 14 residues. The CDR3 sequence: CASSLEGAEETQYF. The CDR3 DNA reads as TGTGCCAGCAGCTTGGAGGGGGCGGAAGAGACCCAGTACTTC.

This chain links TRBV5-6 with TRBJ2-7, with TRBD2 as a possible D gene (5 bases). CDR1 and CDR2 from the germline V gene are SGHDT and YYEEEE. Trimming pared 1 base from V and 2 bases from J, leaving 10 bases between. This CDR3 comprises 14 residues. The CDR3 sequence is CASSLTRFPYEQYF. The CDR3 bases are TGTGCCAGCAGCTTGACTAGATTCCCCTACGAGCAGTACTTC.

The chain links TRBV5-6 to TRBJ2-3; D is unclear. Germline V CDR1 and CDR2: SGHDT, YYEEEE. There are 12 residues in the CDR3. V was shortened by 5 bases and J by 1 base, with 5 bases between the two germline ends. The CDR3 sequence is CASSFGTDTQYF. The CDR3 DNA follows: TGTGCCAGCAGTTTCGGCACAGATACGCAGTATTTT.

J is TRBJ2-7 and V is TRBV3-1 (or the pseudogene TRBV3-2); 7 nucleotides agree with TRBD2. J was trimmed by 9 bases and V by 1 base; bases with no gene match: 6. The germline gives CDR1 LGHDT, CDR2 YNNKEL (reference sequence). This CDR3 has 13 residues. CDR3 bases: TGTGCCAGCAGCCAAGTCCTAGCGGATAGGCAGTACTTC. This translates into CASSQVLADRQYF.

The genes are TRBV6-5 and TRBJ2-7, with D maybe TRBD1 (5 bases). Deletions cut 5 bases from V and 1 base from J, with 9 bases between. The CDR3 has 13 residues. Germline V CDR1 and CDR2: MNHEY, SVGAGI. CDR3 coding DNA: TGTGCCAGCAGTCAGGACATTTCCTACGAGCAGTACTTC. Its protein product is CASSQDISYEQYF.

This sequence joins TRBV7-2 and TRBJ2-1; TRBD2 agrees at 9 bases. Trimming cost V 3 bases and J 8 bases; bases outside gene matches: 5. Germline CDR1 reads SGHTA; CDR2 reads FQGNSA. The CDR3 loop spans 14 amino acids. The chain's CDR3 is CASSFSGGKHEQFF. CDR3 in DNA: TGTGCCAGCAGCTTCAGCGGGGGGAAACATGAGCAGTTCTTC. Based on the CDR3 plus reference TRBV7-2 and TRBJ2-1, the full variable domain is GAGVSQSPSNKVTEKGKDVELRCDPISGHTALYWYRQSLGQGLEFLIYFQGNSAPDKSGLPSDRFSAERTGGSVSTLTIQRTQQEDSAVYLCASSFSGGKHEQFFGPGTRLTVL.